One sample yielded the 32 T cell receptor beta chains listed below, sequenced in a study of blood T cell repertoires in COVID-19. Clones were sequenced by immunoSEQ multiplex PCR, and TCRdb holds only the in-frame ones, with some missing. The table records 200,000 to 250,000 clones, roughly 82% of them present only once. Sequencing was done on a sample of peripheral blood. These receptor sequences come from a woman aged 40 to 50 with acute or convalescent COVID-19.

The V and J genes are TRBV28 and TRBJ1-4; 9 bases are shared with TRBD1. Trimming at V came to 2 bases and at J to 5 bases, leaving 3 bases not matched to a gene. The CDR3 length is 15 residues. Germline values: CDR1 MDHEN, CDR2 SYDVKM. CDR3 loop: CASSLQGQGNEKLFF. CDR3 DNA sequence: TGTGCCAGCAGTTTACAGGGACAGGGAAATGAAAAACTGTTTTTT.

The J gene is TRBJ2-1, the V gene TRBV7-6, with 13 positions matching TRBD2. V lost 2 bases, J lost 6 bases, and 1 base stayed unmatched. Looked up from germline, CDR1 is SGHVS and CDR2 is FNYEAQ. This CDR3 spans 15 amino acids. CDR3 amino acids: CASSLRTSGSNEQFF. The CDR3 DNA reads as TGTGCCAGCAGCTTACGGACTAGCGGGAGCAATGAGCAGTTCTTC.

The V gene is TRBV6-5, the J gene TRBJ1-2; D unresolved. The V end was cut by 5 bases, the J end by 7 bases, with 17 bases between. Germline lookup yields CDR1 MNHEY and CDR2 SVGAGI. CDR3 length: 14 amino acids. The CDR3, as DNA: TGTGCCAGCAGTCCGAGGAGCTCTCTGACTGGCTACACCTTC. Protein sequence: CASSPRSSLTGYTF.

For the CDR3, the DNA is TGTGCCAGCAGCCCGCGACAGGGCATCCATTCTGGGGCCAACGTCCTGACTTTC. This translates into CASSPRQGIHSGANVLTF. The rearrangement joins TRBV5-4 to TRBJ2-6, with 7 bases aligning to TRBD1. The CDR3 totals 18 residues. With V trimmed by 4 bases and J by 1 base, 11 bases remained unmatched. Germline-derived CDR1 and CDR2 are SGHNT and YYREEE (reference sequence).

The rearrangement joins TRBV7-9 to TRBJ2-7; D might be TRBD1 (5 bases). This CDR3 has 13 amino acids. V lost 4 bases and J 3 bases, leaving 10 bases between the germline ends. Germline CDR1 is SEHNR and CDR2 is FQNEAQ (reference sequence). The CDR3 here is CASSSGNSYEQYF. The DNA for the CDR3 is TGTGCCAGCAGCTCAGGGAACAGCTACGAGCAGTACTTC.

The V call is TRBV7-2, the J call TRBJ2-2; no clear D gene. V was cut by 5 bases and J by 9 bases, with 16 bases left in between. Germline CDR1 reads SGHTA; CDR2 reads FQGNSA. This CDR3 region has 14 residues. CDR3 sequence reads: CASSDNHARRELFF. The DNA for the CDR3 is TGTGCCAGCAGCGACAACCACGCCCGGAGGGAGCTGTTTTTT.

The chain joins TRBV5-1 to TRBJ2-7, with D unclear. V gave up 0 bases and J gave up 2 bases, with 15 bases separating them. The CDR3 is made up of 16 amino acids. Germline V gene lookup returns CDR1 SGHRS and CDR2 YFSETQ. CDR3 loop: CASSLAVLAEAYEQYF. The DNA for the CDR3 is TGCGCCAGCAGCTTGGCCGTTTTGGCGGAAGCCTACGAGCAGTACTTC.

J is TRBJ1-2 and V is TRBV6-5; no clear D gene. This CDR3 spans 14 amino acids. Germline CDR1 and CDR2: MNHEY and SVGAGI. V dropped 0 bases and J dropped 4 bases, with 9 bases sitting between them. DNA for the CDR3: TGTGCCAGCAGTTACTCCCTACGTGGCTATGGCTACACCTTC. Translating it yields CASSYSLRGYGYTF.

This chain links TRBV11-2 with TRBJ1-2; 8 positions agree with TRBD1. The CDR3 length is 16 residues. V was clipped by 5 bases and J by 6 bases; unmatched bases: 14. CDR1 SGHAT and CDR2 FQNNGV come from the germline V gene. The CDR3 protein is CASSGTGGLAFDGYTF. The DNA of the CDR3 is TGTGCCAGCAGCGGAACAGGGGGGCTAGCGTTTGATGGCTACACCTTC.

The chain recombines TRBV19 with TRBJ2-7, with a tentative D call TRBD2 (7 bases). This CDR3 has 16 residues. Per the germline V gene, CDR1 is LNHDA and CDR2 is SQIVND (reference sequence). Trimming stripped 1 base from V and 4 bases from J, with 17 bases between. The CDR3 loop is CASSIAGRGPPYEQYF. DNA of the CDR3: TGTGCCAGTAGTATAGCGGGGCGGGGGCCCCCGTACGAGCAGTACTTC.

The genes are TRBV19 and TRBJ2-7; 10 positions match TRBD1. CDR3 length: 16 residues. Germline V gene lookup returns CDR1 LNHDA and CDR2 SQIVND (reference sequence). V shed 4 bases, J shed 1 base, and the junction held 7 bases outside the gene matches. The CDR3 sequence is CASSNQTGQGSYEQYF. DNA of the CDR3: TGTGCCAGTAGTAATCAAACGGGACAGGGGTCCTACGAGCAGTACTTC.

V gene TRBV13 combines with J gene TRBJ1-4, with D maybe TRBD1 (6 bases). Looked up from germline, CDR1 is PRHDT and CDR2 is FYEKMQ (reference sequence). V was clipped by 5 bases and J by 0 bases, with 10 bases between them. This CDR3 spans 15 amino acids. The CDR3 protein is CASSTRQATNEKLFF. The CDR3 coding sequence is TGTGCCAGCAGCACCCGACAGGCAACTAATGAAAAACTGTTTTTT.

The chain employs TRBV7-9 and TRBJ1-3; unclear D gene. The V gene's germline CDR1 is SEHNR and CDR2 FQNEAQ (reference sequence). The CDR3 runs 17 residues. The V gene lost 4 bases and the J gene lost 0 bases, with 16 bases spanning the gap. CDR3 coding DNA: TGTGCCAGCAGCTCCCCACACAGCACCAACTCTGGAAACACCATATATTTT. Translating gives CASSSPHSTNSGNTIYF.

The chain combines TRBV29-1 with TRBJ2-7, with TRBD2 identical over 9 bases. From germline, CDR1 is SQVTM and CDR2 ANQGSEA. The CDR3 totals 15 residues. The ends lost 8 bases at V and 0 bases at J; junction bases unmatched: 11. The CDR3 DNA is TGCAGCTCAGCTAGCGGGGTCGGTAGCTCCTACGAGCAGTACTTC. It codes for CSSASGVGSSYEQYF.

In the case of this clone: The same CDR3 can be traced to other DNA sequences in this sample. V and J are TRBV27 and TRBJ2-2; D possibly corresponds to TRBD1 (5 bases). The CDR3 has 13 residues. Trimming removed 3 bases at V and 5 bases at J, with 7 bases between. Germline CDR1 and CDR2: MNHEY and SMNVEV (reference sequence). CDR3 in DNA: TGTGCCAGCAGTTTCACAGGAACCGGGGAGCTGTTTTTT. Translated: CASSFTGTGELFF.

This clone was observed a few times. V and J are TRBV20-1 and TRBJ2-1, with 9 bases matching TRBD1. The CDR3 runs to 11 residues. The trim removed 6 bases at V and 14 bases at J, leaving 8 bases unmatched. In germline, CDR1 is DFQATT, CDR2 SNEGSKA (reference sequence). In nucleotides, the CDR3 is TGCAGTGCAATTATGGACAGGGGAAAGTTCTTC. Translated: CSAIMDRGKFF.

The CDR3 bases are TGCGCCAGCAGCCAAGATACCCCCCAGGGTCGCTCCTACAATGAGCAGTTCTTC. It translates to CASSQDTPQGRSYNEQFF. The chain employs TRBV4-3 and TRBJ2-1, with D tentatively TRBD1 (5 bases). The CDR3 totals 18 residues. Germline CDR1 and CDR2: LGHNA and YSLEER. The V gene lost 0 bases and the J gene lost 0 bases, with 15 bases spanning the gap.

V gene TRBV11-2 combines with J gene TRBJ2-5, with D maybe TRBD2 (5 bases). CDR1 is SGHAT, CDR2 FQNNGV, per germline. V dropped 5 bases and J dropped 2 bases, with 18 bases sitting between them. The CDR3 covers 16 residues. CDR3 amino acids: CASSPRGDWRQETQYF. The CDR3 bases are TGTGCCAGCAGCCCCCGGGGAGATTGGAGGCAAGAGACCCAGTACTTC.

The chain is built from TRBV10-1 and TRBJ2-1; 9 bases match TRBD2. Germline assignment: CDR1 WNHNN and CDR2 SYGVQD (reference sequence). The trim removed 0 bases at V and 0 bases at J, leaving 6 bases unmatched. This CDR3 region has 18 residues. CDR3 sequence: CASSESVSGGFSYNEQFF. DNA for the CDR3: TGCGCCAGCAGTGAGTCGGTTAGCGGGGGCTTCTCCTACAATGAGCAGTTCTTC.

The gene calls are TRBV7-8 and TRBJ1-1; TRBD1 matches at 12 bases. CDR1 and CDR2 from the germline V gene are SGHVS and FQNEAQ. The J segment lost 0 bases and the V segment lost 2 bases, leaving 7 bases of the junction unmatched. The CDR3 extends over 18 amino acids. CDR3 loop: CASSLYGTGGALNTEAFF. The CDR3 DNA reads TGTGCCAGCAGCTTATATGGGACAGGGGGCGCGTTGAACACTGAAGCTTTCTTT.

The chain links TRBV5-1 to TRBJ2-2, with 11 bases identical to TRBD2. The CDR3 extends over 16 amino acids. J gave up 6 bases and V 4 bases, and 8 bases lay outside the gene matches. Per the germline V gene, CDR1 is SGHRS and CDR2 is YFSETQ. The CDR3 is CASSHRTSGSPGELFF. For the CDR3, the DNA is TGCGCCAGCAGCCACAGGACTAGCGGGTCCCCCGGGGAGCTGTTTTTT.

CDR3 sequence (DNA): TGTGCCAGCAGTGGCCGTCCGTTGGGACTAGCGGGGTCCACAGATACGCAGTATTTT. It yields the protein CASSGRPLGLAGSTDTQYF. The rearrangement uses TRBV2 and TRBJ2-3; 13 bases fit TRBD2. The CDR3 length is 19 residues. In germline, CDR1 is SNHLY, CDR2 FYNNEI. V trimming: 4 bases; J trimming: 2 bases; junction bases outside the gene matches: 12.

The V call is TRBV9, the J call TRBJ2-7; tentative D call: TRBD1 (7 bases). The ends were cut back, 4 bases at V and 0 bases at J, with 26 bases in the middle. This CDR3 comprises 19 residues. Germline V gene data show CDR1 as SGDLS and CDR2 as YYNGEE. CDR3: CASSPKSTGRGKSSYEQYF. CDR3 sequence (DNA): TGTGCCAGCAGCCCCAAATCGACAGGGCGCGGGAAAAGCTCCTACGAGCAGTACTTC.

This clone was recorded a few times. The genes are TRBV6-6 and TRBJ2-3; 9 bases fit TRBD2. Germline loops: CDR1 MNHNY, CDR2 SVGAGI (reference sequence). Losses at the gene ends were 4 bases for V and 2 bases for J; bases not matched to a gene: 1. This CDR3 comprises 14 residues. The CDR3: CASSWTSATDTQYF. The CDR3 DNA is TGTGCCAGCAGTTGGACTAGCGCCACAGATACGCAGTATTTT.

The chain links TRBV29-1 to TRBJ1-1, with D possibly matching TRBD1 (6 bases). The CDR3 is made up of 13 amino acids. V was clipped by 4 bases and J by 2 bases, with 11 bases between them. CDR1 is SQVTM and CDR2 is ANQGSEA in the germline V gene. The CDR3 DNA reads TGCAGCGTTGTGGGACATATCAACACTGAAGCTTTCTTT. Protein: CSVVGHINTEAFF.

CDR3: CATHLSGEVYGYTF. In DNA form, the CDR3 reads TGTGCCACCCACCTATCCGGGGAAGTCTATGGCTACACCTTC. The chain couples TRBV5-6 to TRBJ1-2, with D unclear. V was cut by 9 bases and J by 4 bases, with 19 bases left in between. CDR3 size: 14 residues. The germline V gene has CDR1 SGHDT and CDR2 YYEEEE.

With regard to this clone: Distinct nucleotide sequences in the sample also encode this CDR3. The chain carries TRBV7-2 and TRBJ2-7; unclear D gene. The V and J ends lost 1 base and 0 bases respectively, with 7 bases between them. CDR3 length equals 14 residues. From germline, CDR1 is SGHTA and CDR2 FQGNSA. CDR3 residues: CASSLGDRSYEQYF. In nucleotides, the CDR3 is TGTGCCAGCAGCTTAGGAGATCGCTCCTACGAGCAGTACTTC.

The chain has TRBV27 and TRBJ2-1; 10 nucleotides agree with TRBD2. After removal of 5 bases from V and 7 bases from J, the junction contained 11 bases not matched to a gene. Germline V gene lookup returns CDR1 MNHEY and CDR2 SMNVEV (reference sequence). The CDR3 is 16 residues long. CDR3 sequence reads: CASSRGSGGMVNEQFF. CDR3 DNA sequence: TGTGCCAGCAGTAGAGGTAGCGGGGGGATGGTGAATGAGCAGTTCTTC.

The chain links TRBV7-2 to TRBJ1-2, with D possibly TRBD1 on 5 matching bases. V was cut by 1 base and J by 4 bases, with 13 bases left in between. The CDR3 loop spans 15 amino acids. Germline V lookup: CDR1 SGHTA, CDR2 FQGNSA. CDR3 region: CASSLVGALSYGYTF. The CDR3 DNA sequence: TGTGCCAGCAGCTTAGTAGGGGCCCTCTCCTATGGCTACACCTTC.

V and J are TRBV2 and TRBJ2-7, with TRBD1 identical over 7 bases. Germline-derived CDR1 and CDR2 are SNHLY and FYNNEI. This CDR3 spans 15 amino acids. V dropped 4 bases and J dropped 2; count of bases not matched to a gene: 8. CDR3 in DNA: TGTGCCAGCAGTGGGATGGGGACAGCACCCTACGAGCAGTACTTC. Translating it yields CASSGMGTAPYEQYF.

V gene TRBV25-1 combines with J gene TRBJ1-1; unclear D gene. The CDR3 runs 14 residues. Germline-derived CDR1 and CDR2 are MGHDK and SYGVNS. V was shortened by 5 bases and J by 3 bases, with 13 bases between the two germline ends. This CDR3 is CASSRGGKDTEAFF. The CDR3 DNA is TGTGCCAGCAGTCGTGGAGGGAAGGACACTGAAGCTTTCTTT.

CDR3 loop: CASSQDGTGDNSPLHF. As DNA, the CDR3 is TGTGCCAGCAGCCAAGATGGGACAGGTGATAATTCACCCCTCCACTTT. The rearrangement uses TRBV3-1 (or the pseudogene TRBV3-2) and TRBJ1-6, with 8 positions matching TRBD1. Germline V lookup: CDR1 LGHDT, CDR2 YNNKEL (reference sequence). The V segment lost 0 bases and the J segment 5 bases; nucleotides outside the gene matches: 3. The CDR3 runs 16 residues.